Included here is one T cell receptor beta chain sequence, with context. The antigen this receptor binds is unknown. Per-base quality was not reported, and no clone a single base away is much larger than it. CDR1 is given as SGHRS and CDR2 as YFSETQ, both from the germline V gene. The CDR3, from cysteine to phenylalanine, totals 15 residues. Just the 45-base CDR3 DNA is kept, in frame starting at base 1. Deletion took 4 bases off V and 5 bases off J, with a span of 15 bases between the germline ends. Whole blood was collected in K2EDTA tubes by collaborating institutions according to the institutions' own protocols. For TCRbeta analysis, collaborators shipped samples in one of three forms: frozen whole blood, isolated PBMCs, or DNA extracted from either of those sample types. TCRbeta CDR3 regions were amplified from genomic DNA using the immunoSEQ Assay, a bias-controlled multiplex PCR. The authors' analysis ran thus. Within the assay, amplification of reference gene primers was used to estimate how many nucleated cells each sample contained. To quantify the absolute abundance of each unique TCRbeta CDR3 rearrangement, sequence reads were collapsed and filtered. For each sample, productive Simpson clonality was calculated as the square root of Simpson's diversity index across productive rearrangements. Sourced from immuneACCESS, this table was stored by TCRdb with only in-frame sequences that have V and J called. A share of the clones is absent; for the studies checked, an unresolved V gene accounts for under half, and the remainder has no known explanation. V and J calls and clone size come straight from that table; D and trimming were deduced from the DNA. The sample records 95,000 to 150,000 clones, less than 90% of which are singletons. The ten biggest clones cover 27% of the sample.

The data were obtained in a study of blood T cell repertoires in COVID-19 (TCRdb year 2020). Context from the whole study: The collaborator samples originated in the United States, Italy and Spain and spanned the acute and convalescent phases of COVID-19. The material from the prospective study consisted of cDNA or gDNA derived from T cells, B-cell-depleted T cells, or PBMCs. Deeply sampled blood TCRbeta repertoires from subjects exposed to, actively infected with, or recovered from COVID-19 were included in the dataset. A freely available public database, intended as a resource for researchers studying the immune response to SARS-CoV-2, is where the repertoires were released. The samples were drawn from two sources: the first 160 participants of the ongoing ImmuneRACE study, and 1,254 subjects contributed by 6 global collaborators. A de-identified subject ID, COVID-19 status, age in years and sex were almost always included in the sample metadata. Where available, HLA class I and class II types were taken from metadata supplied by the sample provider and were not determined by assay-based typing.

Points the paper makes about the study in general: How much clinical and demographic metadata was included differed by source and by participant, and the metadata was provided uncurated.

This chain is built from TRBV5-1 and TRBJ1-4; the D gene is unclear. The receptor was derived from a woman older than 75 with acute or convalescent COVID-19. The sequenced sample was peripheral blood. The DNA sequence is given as TGCGCCAGCAGCCCCGAGGTCTCTTACAATGAAAAACTGTTTTTT. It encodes CASSPEVSYNEKLFF.